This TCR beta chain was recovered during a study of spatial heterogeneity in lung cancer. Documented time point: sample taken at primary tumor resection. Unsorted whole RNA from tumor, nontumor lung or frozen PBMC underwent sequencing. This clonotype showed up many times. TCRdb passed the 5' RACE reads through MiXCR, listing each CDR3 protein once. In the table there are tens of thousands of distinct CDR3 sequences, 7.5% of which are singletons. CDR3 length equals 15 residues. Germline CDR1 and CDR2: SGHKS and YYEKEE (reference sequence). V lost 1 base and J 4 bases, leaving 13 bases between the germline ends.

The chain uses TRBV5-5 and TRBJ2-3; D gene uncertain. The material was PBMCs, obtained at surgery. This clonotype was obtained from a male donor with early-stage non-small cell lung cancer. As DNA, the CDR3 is TGTGCCAGCAGCTTGATGAGTGGGTCCGCAGATACGCAGTATTTT. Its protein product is CASSLMSGSADTQYF.